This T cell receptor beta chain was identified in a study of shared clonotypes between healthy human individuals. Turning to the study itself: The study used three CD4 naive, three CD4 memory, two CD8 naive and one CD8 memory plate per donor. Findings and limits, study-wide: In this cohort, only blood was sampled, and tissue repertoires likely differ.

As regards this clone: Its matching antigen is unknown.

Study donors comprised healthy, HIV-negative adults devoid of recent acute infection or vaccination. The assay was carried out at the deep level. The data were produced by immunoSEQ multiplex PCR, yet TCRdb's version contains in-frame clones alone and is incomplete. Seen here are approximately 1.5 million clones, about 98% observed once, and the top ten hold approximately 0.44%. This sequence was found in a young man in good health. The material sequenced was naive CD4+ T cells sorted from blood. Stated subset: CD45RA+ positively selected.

The CDR3 nucleotides read TGTGCCAGCAGTCCCATAGGAGGGTTGAGCAATCAGCCCCAGCATTTT. Translated, it gives CASSPIGGLSNQPQHF. The J gene is TRBJ1-5, the V gene TRBV7-9; D ambiguous. The germline gives CDR1 SEHNR, CDR2 FQNEAQ (reference sequence). Deletions cut 6 bases from V and 1 base from J, with 16 bases between. The CDR3 is 16 amino acids.